This T cell receptor (beta chain) is drawn from a study of spatial heterogeneity in lung cancer. Germline CDR1 is LNHNV and CDR2 is YYDKDF (reference sequence). There are 17 residues in the CDR3. V lost 0 bases and J lost 0, with 12 bases in between. MiXCR, applied by TCRdb to the 5' RACE reads, yields one record per CDR3 protein. Of about 92,000 distinct CDR3 sequences in the sample, roughly 12% were seen once. Stated time point: sample taken at primary tumor resection. The chain employs TRBV15 and TRBJ2-4; a weak D match, TRBD1 (5 bases). This sequence was found in a male donor with early-stage non-small cell lung cancer. The source material was PBMCs, sampled at surgery. The CDR3 DNA follows: TGTGCCACCAGCAGAGATGGGAACAGGAGAGCCAAAAACATTCAGTACTTC. Its protein product is CATSRDGNRRAKNIQYF.